One sample yielded the 21 T cell receptor beta chains listed below, sequenced in a study of CD8 T cells in Susac syndrome. Reverse transcription used roughly 0.45 to 1 ug RNA and random hexamers. TCRdb reanalysed the immunoSEQ multiplex PCR reads using MiXCR and keeps one entry per CDR3 protein. Of about 300,000 distinct CDR3 sequences in the sample, around nine tenths were seen once. Sequencing was done on a sample of CD8+ T cells from PBMCs. The origin of the receptors is a human donor with multiple sclerosis.

V and J are TRBV6-1 and TRBJ2-3, with 10 positions matching TRBD2. CDR1 and CDR2 from the germline V gene are MNHNS and SASEGT. V dropped 2 bases and J dropped 3; count of bases not matched to a gene: 8. The CDR3 consists of 17 residues. The chain's CDR3 is CASSELASGRLTDTQYF. The CDR3 coding sequence is TGTGCCAGCAGTGAACTCGCTAGCGGGAGATTAACAGATACGCAGTATTTT.

This clonotype was seen a few times. The chain uses TRBV7-2 and TRBJ2-7; D ambiguous. Germline V CDR1 and CDR2: SGHTA, FQGNSA. The CDR3 totals 15 residues. Trimming left V 2 bases short and J 2 bases short, with 13 bases between. CDR3 amino acids: CASSLTSTFTYEQYF. CDR3 nucleotide sequence: TGTGCCAGCAGCTTAACGTCTACTTTCACCTACGAGCAGTACTTC.

In its sample, this clonotype was seen once. This chain links TRBV19 with TRBJ1-5, with D tentatively TRBD1 (6 bases). This CDR3 is built from 14 residues. V was shortened by 6 bases and J by 2 bases, with 11 bases between the two germline ends. Per the germline V gene, CDR1 is LNHDA and CDR2 is SQIVND (reference sequence). CDR3 sequence reads: CASRSWTGNQPQHF. CDR3 bases: TGTGCCAGTAGATCCTGGACAGGCAATCAGCCCCAGCATTTT.

The V call is TRBV29-1, the J call TRBJ2-7, with D possibly TRBD1 on 5 matching bases. Germline V gene sequence: CDR1 SQVTM, CDR2 ANQGSEA. Trimming shortened V by 4 bases and J by 2 bases, and 9 bases separated the two germline ends. There are 12 residues in the CDR3. DNA of the CDR3: TGCAGCGTTGGGGGCAGTACCTACGAGCAGTACTTC. Its translation: CSVGGSTYEQYF.

The chain joins TRBV29-1 to TRBJ2-6, with 8 positions matching TRBD1. The CDR3 loop spans 16 amino acids. J lost 0 bases, V lost 5 bases, and 6 bases had no gene match. Germline lookup yields CDR1 SQVTM and CDR2 ANQGSEA. The CDR3 is CSVKTGDHSGANVLTF. The CDR3 bases are TGCAGCGTTAAGACAGGGGACCACTCTGGGGCCAACGTCCTGACTTTC.

The chain couples TRBV4-3 to TRBJ1-2; maybe TRBD1 (5 bases). Trimming removed 0 bases at V and 5 bases at J, with 22 bases between. Looked up from germline, CDR1 is LGHNA and CDR2 is YSLEER. This CDR3 has 18 residues. Here the CDR3 reads CASSQDYPPTGGGYGYTF. The CDR3 nucleotides are TGCGCCAGCAGCCAAGACTACCCTCCGACCGGGGGGGGGTATGGCTACACCTTC.

This chain uses TRBV25-1 with TRBJ2-1; TRBD1 matches at 12 bases. Trimming cost V 3 bases and J 6 bases; bases outside gene matches: 6. The CDR3 spans 16 residues. Germline V lookup: CDR1 MGHDK, CDR2 SYGVNS. In DNA, the CDR3 is TGTGCCAGCAGTGAGTTACCGGGACAGGGGGCCAATGAGCAGTTCTTC. It translates to CASSELPGQGANEQFF.

For this clonotype: The junction does not match germline at one end; this may be a read error. V usage is TRBV2 and J usage is TRBJ2-1; D might be TRBD2 (7 bases). CDR3 size: 15 residues. Germline CDR1 is SNHLY and CDR2 is FYNNEI. The CDR3 sequence is CTSSEGGEGYNEQFF. CDR3 nucleotide sequence: TGTACCAGCAGTGAAGGGGGGGAGGGATACAATGAGCAGTTCTTC. The complete variable domain, with remaining parts taken from reference TRBV2 and TRBJ2-1, reads EPEVTQTPSHQVTQMGQEVILRCVPISNHLYFYWYRQILGQKVEFLVSFYNNEISEKSEIFDDQFSVERPDGSNFTLKIRSTKLEDSAMYFCTSSEGGEGYNEQFFGPGTRLTVL.

V is TRBV14 and J is TRBJ2-3; D perhaps matches TRBD2 (5 bases). There are 17 residues in the CDR3. Trimming took 1 base from V and 2 from J, leaving 16 bases between them. CDR1 and CDR2 (germline): SGHDN, FVKESK. The CDR3 region has the DNA TGTGCCAGCAGCCAAGTGTTTCGGGGTTCCCCCACAGATACGCAGTATTTT. Protein: CASSQVFRGSPTDTQYF.

In this sample, this clonotype turned up once. This chain uses TRBV6-1 with TRBJ1-4; TRBD1 matches 7 bases. From germline, CDR1 is MNHNS and CDR2 SASEGT. This CDR3 is 15 amino acids long. V dropped 5 bases and J dropped 7; count of bases not matched to a gene: 10. The CDR3 reads CASSYLPGQVEKLFF. The CDR3 nucleotides are TGTGCCAGCAGTTATTTACCCGGACAGGTTGAAAAACTGTTTTTT.

The J gene is TRBJ1-5, the V gene TRBV20-1, with D perhaps matching TRBD1 (5 bases). The CDR3 covers 12 residues. The V gene lost 6 bases and the J gene lost 8 bases, with 14 bases spanning the gap. CDR1 and CDR2 (germline): DFQATT, SNEGSKA (reference sequence). CDR3 nucleotides: TGCAGTGCCGCCGGGACCGAGGAGCCCCAGCATTTT. Protein product: CSAAGTEEPQHF.

V and J are TRBV23-1 and TRBJ1-2; 10 bases match TRBD1. TRBV23-1 is filed as an ORF, its function uncertain. V gave up 2 bases and J gave up 2 bases; unmatched junction bases: 11. CDR3 size: 18 residues. The CDR3 nucleotides are TGCGCCAGCAGTCAAGACCCCGAGACAGGGGGCAAAAACTATGGCTACACCTTC. The encoded protein is CASSQDPETGGKNYGYTF.

CDR3 sequence: CASTLVKSSTLMDTDTQYF. CDR3 in DNA: TGTGCCAGCACCCTTGTAAAAAGCTCAACCTTGATGGACACAGATACGCAGTATTTT. The chain joins TRBV28 to TRBJ2-3; no reliable D call. The V gene lost 7 bases and the J gene lost 2 bases, with 28 bases spanning the gap. CDR1 is MDHEN and CDR2 is SYDVKM in the germline V gene. The CDR3 runs 19 residues. The variable domain in full, with the rest retrieved from reference TRBV28 and TRBJ2-3, is DVKVTQSSRYLVKRTGEKVFLECVQDMDHENMFWYRQDPGLGLRLIYFSYDVKMKEKGDIPEGYSVSREKKERFSLILESASTNQTSMYLCASTLVKSSTLMDTDTQYFGPGTRLTVL.

The chain is built from TRBV5-5 and TRBJ2-5; 9 bases map to TRBD2. Germline V gene data show CDR1 as SGHKS and CDR2 as YYEKEE (reference sequence). J was trimmed by 7 bases and V by 0 bases; bases with no gene match: 7. The CDR3 is 15 amino acids. The CDR3 bases are TGTGCCAGCAGCTTGGGCGGCGGGGGGGAGGTGACCCAGTACTTC. Translated, it gives CASSLGGGGEVTQYF.

The rearrangement uses TRBV30 and TRBJ2-5; a possible D gene is TRBD2 (6 bases). CDR3 length equals 14 residues. Germline assignment: CDR1 GTSNPN and CDR2 SVGIG (reference sequence). The ends were cut back, 3 bases at V and 4 bases at J, with 15 bases in the middle. Here the CDR3 reads CAWRFEGLGETQYF. Written as DNA, the CDR3 is TGTGCCTGGAGATTCGAGGGACTGGGAGAGACCCAGTACTTC.

The CDR3 DNA is TGTGCCAGCCATCCTACAGGGATCTCCTACGAGCAGTACTTC. It yields the protein CASHPTGISYEQYF. The chain is built from TRBV11-1 and TRBJ2-7, with D tentatively TRBD1 (6 bases). CDR1 is SGHAT and CDR2 is FQDESV in the germline V gene (reference sequence). This CDR3 has 14 residues. Trimming removed 8 bases from V and 0 bases from J, with 14 bases in between.

This clonotype has only a few counts. The rearrangement links TRBV11-2 to TRBJ2-7; D possibly corresponds to TRBD2 (5 bases). Trimming left V 5 bases short and J 2 bases short, with 10 bases between. The germline V gene has CDR1 SGHAT and CDR2 FQNNGV. CDR3 length: 13 residues. CDR3: CASSVRETYEQYF. The CDR3 DNA sequence: TGTGCCAGCAGCGTCCGGGAAACCTACGAGCAGTACTTC. Filled out from reference TRBV11-2 and TRBJ2-7, the complete variable domain reads EAGVAQSPRYKIIEKRQSVAFWCNPISGHATLYWYQQILGQGPKLLIQFQNNGVVDDSQLPKDRFSAERLKGVDSTLKIQPAKLEDSAVYLCASSVRETYEQYFGPGTRLTVT.

This clonotype appeared a single time. The chain couples TRBV7-9 to TRBJ2-5; D gene unclear. The V end was cut by 3 bases, the J end by 5 bases, with 16 bases between. Per the germline V gene, CDR1 is SEHNR and CDR2 is FQNEAQ (reference sequence). The CDR3 totals 15 residues. This chain's CDR3 is CASSFSRGQEETQYF. CDR3 in DNA: TGTGCCAGCAGCTTCTCCCGTGGGCAGGAGGAGACCCAGTACTTC.

This clonotype was picked up one time. The chain recombines TRBV28 with TRBJ1-3; D remains unclear. The CDR3 sequence is 15 residues long. Germline loops: CDR1 MDHEN, CDR2 SYDVKM. The germline V and J ends were trimmed by 5 bases and 7 bases, with 18 bases remaining between them. This chain's CDR3 is CASSPPGSGRNTIYF. The CDR3 nucleotides are TGTGCCAGCAGTCCCCCCGGGTCCGGGCGGAACACCATATATTTT.

The chain has TRBV3-1 and TRBJ1-5; D is unclear. Trimming took 1 base from V and 6 from J, leaving 7 bases between them. Germline CDR1 LGHDT, CDR2 YNNKEL (reference sequence). The CDR3 length is 13 residues. The CDR3, as DNA: TGTGCCAGCAGCCAAGGGCTGAGTCAGCCCCAGCATTTT. This sequence encodes CASSQGLSQPQHF.

The rearrangement uses TRBV29-1 and TRBJ2-3; D tentatively reads TRBD1 or TRBD2 (5 bases each). V lost 7 bases, J lost 2 bases, and 13 bases lay in between. Germline values: CDR1 SQVTM, CDR2 ANQGSEA. The CDR3 length is 13 residues. CDR3 protein: CSARDGHTDTQYF. CDR3 nucleotide sequence: TGCAGCGCCCGGGACGGACACACAGATACGCAGTATTTT.